A selection of T cell receptor beta chains follows, all from one sample in a study of blood T cell repertoires in COVID-19. Assay used: immunoSEQ multiplex PCR; TCRdb lists only in-frame clones, some missing. The sample yields 55,000 to 80,000 clones, 80% to 90% seen once. The specimen was peripheral blood. The receptors come from a human donor in a cohort sampled during active COVID-19. Each CDR3 is given with its conserved first and last residue. A D gene is named only where the DNA matches it firmly. A clone size is listed for some rows: how often the clone was seen (once, few, many), or a class if it is expanded.

length	V	D	size	J	CDR3	DNA
15	TRBV18	TRBD1	.	TRBJ2-7	CASSPPPGTAKEQYF	TGTGCCAGCTCACCACCTCCAGGGACAGCTAAAGAGCAGTACTTC
15	TRBV9	TRBD2	.	TRBJ2-5	CASSVGLALQETQYF	TGTGCCAGCAGCGTAGGACTAGCGCTTCAAGAGACCCAGTACTTC
13	TRBV6-5	.	.	TRBJ1-5	CASAGNSNQPQHF	TGTGCCAGTGCAGGGAATAGCAATCAGCCCCAGCATTTT
14	TRBV11-2	.	.	TRBJ2-3	CASSARALTDTQYF	TGTGCCAGCAGCGCGAGAGCCCTCACAGATACGCAGTATTTT
15	TRBV5-1	.	.	TRBJ1-1	CASSLLTGRDTEAFF	TGCGCCAGCAGCTTGTTGACAGGAAGGGACACTGAAGCTTTCTTT
14	TRBV11-2	.	.	TRBJ1-2	CASSLAGLNYGYTF	TGTGCCAGCAGCTTAGCGGGTCTCAACTATGGCTACACCTTC
15	TRBV14	TRBD1	.	TRBJ1-6	CASSPPGQYNSPLHF	TGTGCCAGCAGCCCCCCGGGACAGTATAATTCACCCCTCCACTTT
16	TRBV13	.	.	TRBJ1-1	CASSLAPQGPGTEAFF	TGTGCCAGCAGCTTAGCGCCTCAGGGGCCTGGGACTGAAGCTTTCTTT
15	TRBV6-2/TRBV6-3	TRBD2	.	TRBJ2-1	CASSPLAGGRNEQFF	TGTGCCAGCAGTCCACTAGCGGGAGGGCGTAATGAGCAGTTCTTC
13	TRBV25-1	TRBD2	few	TRBJ2-7	CASSGRGDYEQYF	TGTGCCAGCAGTGGTCGGGGGGACTACGAGCAGTACTTC
17	TRBV4-1	TRBD1	.	TRBJ2-3	CASSFVLMTGSTDTQYF	TGCGCCAGCAGCTTTGTCCTCATGACAGGGTCCACAGATACGCAGTATTTT
13	TRBV28	.	.	TRBJ1-4	CASSSRGNEKLFF	TGTGCCAGCAGTTCCAGGGGTAATGAAAAACTGTTTTTT
12	TRBV18	.	.	TRBJ2-1	CASSRDRGLYLF	TGTGCCAGCTCCCGAGATAGGGGTCTTTATCTCTTC
13	TRBV2	.	once	TRBJ1-1	CASSETTGRGAFF	TGTGCCAGCAGTGAAACCACGGGAAGGGGGGCTTTCTTT
16	TRBV5-5	.	.	TRBJ2-7	CASSLREQGGFYEQYF	TGTGCCAGCAGCTTGAGAGAACAGGGTGGATTCTACGAGCAGTACTTC
16	TRBV28	.	.	TRBJ2-2	CASSLSPGTNTGELFF	TGTGCCAGCAGTTTATCCCCCGGGACTAACACCGGGGAGCTGTTTTTT
12	TRBV11-2	.	.	TRBJ2-7	CASSFAGLEQYF	TGTGCCAGCAGCTTCGCAGGGCTCGAGCAGTACTTC
16	TRBV2	.	once	TRBJ2-1	CASSEGALASYNEQFF	TGTGCCAGCAGTGAAGGGGCGCTAGCCTCCTACAATGAGCAGTTCTTC
18	TRBV5-1	.	.	TRBJ1-3	CASSPNPSRQVGGNTIYF	TGCGCCAGCAGCCCGAATCCTTCACGACAGGTCGGTGGAAACACCATATATTTT
16	TRBV19	TRBD1	.	TRBJ2-1	CASSIGLGGQGNEQFF	TGTGCCAGTAGTATAGGTCTAGGGGGACAGGGCAATGAGCAGTTCTTC
15	TRBV23-1	.	.	TRBJ1-4	CASSPRLKEHEKLFF	TGCGCCAGCAGTCCCCGACTTAAAGAACATGAAAAACTGTTTTTT
16	TRBV20-1	TRBD2	.	TRBJ2-5	CSASKAGGPVGETQYF	TGCAGTGCTAGTAAAGCGGGAGGGCCGGTCGGGGAGACCCAGTACTTC
12	TRBV15	TRBD1	.	TRBJ1-2	CATSTDRDGYTF	TGTGCCACCAGCACTGACAGGGATGGCTACACCTTC
13	TRBV6-1	.	.	TRBJ2-5	CASSELVKETQYF	TGTGCCAGCAGTGAATTAGTAAAAGAGACCCAGTACTTC
16	TRBV6-2/TRBV6-3	.	.	TRBJ2-7	CASSLTQGKGSYEQYF	TGTGCCAGCAGCCTTACACAGGGAAAAGGATCTTACGAGCAGTACTTC
13	TRBV18	.	.	TRBJ1-1	CASSPDSNTEAFF	TGTGCCAGCTCACCGGACAGCAACACTGAAGCTTTCTTT
18	TRBV9	TRBD1	.	TRBJ2-6	CASSAAVTGFSGANVLTF	TGTGCCAGCAGCGCCGCAGTGACAGGGTTCTCTGGGGCCAACGTCCTGACTTTC